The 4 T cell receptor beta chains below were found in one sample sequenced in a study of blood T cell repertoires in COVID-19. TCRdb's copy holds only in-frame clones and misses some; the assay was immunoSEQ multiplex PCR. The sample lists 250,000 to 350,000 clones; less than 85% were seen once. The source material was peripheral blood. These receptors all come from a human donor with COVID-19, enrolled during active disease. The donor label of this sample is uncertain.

The CDR3, as DNA: TGCAGCGCAAGGGGGACAGGGGAATGGAAGACTAATGAAAAACTGTTTTTT. Translated, it gives CSARGTGEWKTNEKLFF. The chain uses TRBV29-1 and TRBJ1-4, with 10 bases that match TRBD1. After removal of 7 bases from V and 2 bases from J, the junction contained 13 bases not matched to a gene. This CDR3 region has 17 residues. The germline V gene encodes CDR1 SQVTM and CDR2 ANQGSEA.

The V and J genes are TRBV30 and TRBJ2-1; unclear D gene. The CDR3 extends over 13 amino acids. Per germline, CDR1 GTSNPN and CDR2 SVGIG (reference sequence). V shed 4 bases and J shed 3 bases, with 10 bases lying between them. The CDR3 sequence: CAWMVSSYNEQFF. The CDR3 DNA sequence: TGTGCCTGGATGGTTAGCAGCTACAATGAGCAGTTCTTC. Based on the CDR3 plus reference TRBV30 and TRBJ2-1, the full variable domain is SQTIHQWPATLVQPVGSPLSLECTVEGTSNPNLYWYRQAAGRGLQLLFYSVGIGQISSEVPQNLSASRPQDRQFILSSKKLLLSDSGFYLCAWMVSSYNEQFFGPGTRLTVL.

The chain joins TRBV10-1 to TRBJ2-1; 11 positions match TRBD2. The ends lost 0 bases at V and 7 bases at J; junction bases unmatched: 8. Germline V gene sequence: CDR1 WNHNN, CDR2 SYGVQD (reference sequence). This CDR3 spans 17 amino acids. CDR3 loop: CASSESIRPSGGNEQFF. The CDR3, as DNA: TGCGCCAGCAGTGAGTCTATAAGGCCTAGCGGGGGGAATGAGCAGTTCTTC.

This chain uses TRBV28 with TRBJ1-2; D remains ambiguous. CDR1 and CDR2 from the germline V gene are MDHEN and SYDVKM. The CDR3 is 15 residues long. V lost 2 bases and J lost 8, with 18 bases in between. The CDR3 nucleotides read TGTGCCAGCAGTTTAATCGCCCTCTTGGCGGGCGGCTACACCTTC. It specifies CASSLIALLAGGYTF.